The clone carrying this TCR beta chain was detected once. The target antigen is unknown. Per germline, CDR1 SEHNR and CDR2 FQNEAQ (reference sequence). V dropped 2 bases and J dropped 14 bases, with 13 bases sitting between them. CDR3 size: 12 residues. This sample was taken from a study of T cell responses to AZD1222 COVID-19 vaccine. Findings and caveats of the study: The study found vaccine-associated CD4 TCRs spanning spike, dominant at 160-218 and 743-854.

Clones were read by immunoSEQ multiplex PCR, and TCRdb kept only the in-frame ones, dropping some. The sample contains hundreds of thousands of clones, almost 95% of which appear only once. Sequenced here: peripheral blood, sampled 28 days after the second AZD1222 dose. The receptor comes from an adult who received the AZD1222 COVID-19 vaccine. The V gene is TRBV7-9, the J gene TRBJ2-1; perhaps TRBD1 as D (5 bases). This CDR3 is CASSLSARVEFF. As DNA, the CDR3 is TGTGCCAGCAGCTTATCGGCCAGGGTGGAGTTCTTC.